What follows are 23 T cell receptor beta chains derived from one specimen sequenced in a study of T cell responses to AZD1222 COVID-19 vaccine. Measured with immunoSEQ multiplex PCR; TCRdb has only the in-frame clones, and not every one. The repertoire holds around 130,000 clones, with 70% to 90% as singletons. The sequenced sample was peripheral blood, obtained on day 0 of AZD1222 vaccination. These receptors were obtained from an adult in good health.

The rearrangement links TRBV25-1 to TRBJ2-5; possible D gene TRBD2, 6 bases. The CDR3 is 14 residues long. V dropped 5 bases and J dropped 7 bases, with 17 bases sitting between them. Germline values: CDR1 MGHDK, CDR2 SYGVNS. The chain's CDR3 is CASSTDEGRRTQYF. The CDR3 nucleotides are TGTGCCAGCAGTACGGACGAGGGGAGGAGGACCCAGTACTTC.

The chain employs TRBV10-3 and TRBJ1-1, with a weak D call TRBD1 (5 bases). The CDR3 is made up of 17 amino acids. CDR1 is ENHRY, CDR2 SYGVKD, per germline. V lost 4 bases to trimming and J lost 3 bases, with 21 bases between them. As DNA, the CDR3 is TGTGCCATCAGTGTGGGCCGCTCTGGCAGGGTGGACACTGAAGCTTTCTTT. Its translation is CAISVGRSGRVDTEAFF.

V is TRBV27 and J is TRBJ2-7; 10 nucleotides agree with TRBD2. Germline CDR1 is MNHEY and CDR2 is SMNVEV (reference sequence). V dropped 4 bases and J dropped 7; count of bases not matched to a gene: 7. The CDR3 has 14 residues. The CDR3 bases are TGTGCCAGCAGTTACCAGCGGGGGGGGATGGAGCAGTACTTC. It translates to CASSYQRGGMEQYF.

This rearrangement joins TRBV6-4 to TRBJ1-1; D not certain. There are 13 residues in the CDR3. The germline V gene encodes CDR1 MRHNA and CDR2 SNTAGT. V lost 4 bases and J 0 bases, leaving 6 bases between the germline ends. CDR3 in amino acids: CASSVQVNTEAFF. In nucleotides, the CDR3 is TGTGCCAGCAGTGTCCAGGTGAACACTGAAGCTTTCTTT.

The chain recombines TRBV2 with TRBJ1-5; TRBD1 matches at 7 bases. The CDR3 contains 16 residues. The junction had 5 bases not matched to a gene; V was cut back by 1 base and J by 2 bases. The germline V gene has CDR1 SNHLY and CDR2 FYNNEI. The CDR3 reads CASSEDRGTGNQPQHF. In DNA, the CDR3 is TGTGCCAGCAGTGAAGACCGAGGGACAGGCAATCAGCCCCAGCATTTT.

V and J are TRBV27 and TRBJ1-5, with D tentatively TRBD1 (5 bases). The CDR3 has 14 residues. Germline values: CDR1 MNHEY, CDR2 SMNVEV (reference sequence). Trimming shortened V by 1 base and J by 7 bases, and 11 bases separated the two germline ends. The CDR3 protein is CASSLFRGVQPQHF. For the CDR3, the DNA is TGTGCCAGCAGTTTATTTAGGGGAGTGCAGCCCCAGCATTTT.

The V gene is TRBV6-5, the J gene TRBJ2-7; 9 nucleotides agree with TRBD2. The CDR3 consists of 15 residues. V shed 4 bases and J 1 base; nucleotides not matched to a gene: 5. Germline V lookup: CDR1 MNHEY, CDR2 SVGAGI. CDR3 nucleotides: TGTGCCAGCAGTTTAGGACTAGCGTGGTCCTACGAGCAGTACTTC. Translating gives CASSLGLAWSYEQYF.

The chain carries TRBV6-5 and TRBJ2-5; D is unresolved. The V and J ends lost 6 bases and 4 bases respectively, with 9 bases between them. The CDR3 runs 12 residues. Germline loops: CDR1 MNHEY, CDR2 SVGAGI. The CDR3 reads CASRSGSETQYF. CDR3 sequence (DNA): TGTGCCAGCAGGTCAGGTTCAGAGACCCAGTACTTC.

In this sample, this clone turned up a few times. The chain recombines TRBV6-2 or TRBV6-3 with TRBJ1-1; possible D gene TRBD1, 5 bases. Trimming removed 2 bases from V and 1 base from J, with 14 bases in between. From germline, CDR1 is MNHEY and CDR2 SVGEGT. The CDR3 totals 16 residues. Here the CDR3 DNA reads TGTGCCAGCAGTTACCCACCCTCCGGGGCGAACACTGAAGCTTTCTTT. Translating gives CASSYPPSGANTEAFF.

The chain employs TRBV28 and TRBJ1-2; possibly TRBD1 for D (5 bases). V was shortened by 7 bases and J by 6 bases, with 18 bases between the two germline ends. The CDR3 length is 14 residues. Germline CDR1 reads MDHEN; CDR2 reads SYDVKM. The CDR3 sequence: CASNIMPVRDGYTF. CDR3 in DNA: TGTGCCAGCAACATTATGCCGGTCAGGGATGGCTACACCTTC.

The gene calls are TRBV3-1 (or the pseudogene TRBV3-2) and TRBJ2-7, with a tentative D call TRBD2 (6 bases). CDR1 and CDR2 from the germline V gene are LGHDT and YNNKEL (reference sequence). The germline V and J ends were trimmed by 2 bases and 2 bases, with 13 bases remaining between them. The CDR3 loop spans 15 amino acids. CDR3 loop: CASSQSAGTTYEQYF. The CDR3 DNA reads as TGTGCCAGCAGCCAATCTGCGGGGACCACCTACGAGCAGTACTTC.

The V gene is TRBV7-9, the J gene TRBJ2-3; possibly TRBD2 for D (5 bases). V lost 2 bases and J 0 bases, leaving 12 bases between the germline ends. CDR1 and CDR2 (germline): SEHNR, FQNEAQ (reference sequence). This CDR3 comprises 16 residues. CDR3 protein: CASSLLGLASTDTQYF. CDR3 DNA sequence: TGTGCCAGCAGCTTACTAGGGCTAGCTAGCACAGATACGCAGTATTTT.

V usage is TRBV2 and J usage is TRBJ2-2; TRBD1 agrees at 8 bases. J was trimmed by 1 base and V by 2 bases; bases with no gene match: 3. In germline, CDR1 is SNHLY, CDR2 FYNNEI. The CDR3 is made up of 16 amino acids. CDR3 loop: CASSELGTGNTGELFF. The CDR3 DNA reads as TGTGCCAGCAGTGAACTAGGGACAGGGAACACCGGGGAGCTGTTTTTT.

The chain has TRBV13 and TRBJ2-7, with 8 bases lining up with TRBD2. V was pared by 3 bases and J by 5 bases, with 6 bases of the junction left unmatched. The CDR3 runs 14 residues. Germline-derived CDR1 and CDR2 are PRHDT and FYEKMQ (reference sequence). The DNA for the CDR3 is TGTGCCAGCAGCTTTTCTGGACTAGCCCACGAGCAGTACTTC. The encoded protein is CASSFSGLAHEQYF.

The chain links TRBV12-5 to TRBJ1-2; D perhaps matches TRBD1 (5 bases). This CDR3 spans 16 amino acids. CDR1 is LGHNT, CDR2 FRNRAP, per germline. Trimming pared 5 bases from V and 4 bases from J, leaving 20 bases between. CDR3 sequence reads: CASGREGTAGLYGYTF. The CDR3 bases are TGTGCTAGTGGTCGCGAAGGGACGGCCGGCCTCTATGGCTACACCTTC.

CDR3 sequence reads: CASSPGRNTEAFF. The CDR3 DNA reads TGTGCCAGCAGTCCCGGGAGGAACACTGAAGCTTTCTTT. The chain uses TRBV6-4 and TRBJ1-1; D gene ambiguous. V lost 5 bases, J lost 1 base, and 8 bases lay in between. The CDR3 spans 13 residues. CDR1 is MRHNA and CDR2 is SNTAGT in the germline V gene.

The gene calls are TRBV30 and TRBJ1-2, with 8 bases identical to TRBD1. V was clipped by 8 bases and J by 8 bases; unmatched bases: 7. The CDR3 runs 11 residues. Germline V gene lookup returns CDR1 GTSNPN and CDR2 SVGIG (reference sequence). The DNA for the CDR3 is TGTGCCAGAGACAGGGGAGCGGGCTACACCTTC. It encodes CARDRGAGYTF.

The chain joins TRBV11-2 to TRBJ1-4, with D possibly matching TRBD1 (6 bases). Deletions cut 6 bases from V and 5 bases from J, with 16 bases between. The CDR3 runs to 15 residues. Germline V gene sequence: CDR1 SGHAT, CDR2 FQNNGV. Here the CDR3 reads CASSTGARTNEKLFF. The CDR3 DNA is TGTGCCAGCAGTACGGGGGCTCGGACAAATGAAAAACTGTTTTTT.

Of note for this clone: The junction shows a germline mismatch at one end, possibly a read error. The gene calls are TRBV3-1 (or the pseudogene TRBV3-2) and TRBJ1-6; the D is unclear. The germline V gene has CDR1 LGHDT and CDR2 YNNKEL (reference sequence). This CDR3 comprises 13 residues. CDR3 coding DNA: TGTGCCAGCAGCCAAGATCCGACAAGAGGAAGATATTTT. The encoded protein is CASSQDPTRGRYF.

For the CDR3, the DNA is TGTGCCAGTAGTCTCCAAGCCCCTGCTGCGGGAGGGCCCGATGAGCAGTTCTTC. It translates to CASSLQAPAAGGPDEQFF. The rearrangement links TRBV19 to TRBJ2-1; 9 bases match TRBD2. The CDR3 is made up of 18 amino acids. V was clipped by 5 bases and J by 8 bases; unmatched bases: 19. Per the germline V gene, CDR1 is LNHDA and CDR2 is SQIVND (reference sequence).

V is TRBV18 and J is TRBJ1-2, with D possibly being TRBD1 (6 bases). The CDR3 has 14 residues. Germline CDR1 and CDR2: KGHSH and LQKENI. V gave up 6 bases and J gave up 5 bases, with 16 bases separating them. This CDR3 reads CASSKREGQYGYTF. The CDR3 nucleotides read TGTGCCAGCTCCAAAAGAGAGGGACAATATGGCTACACCTTC.

The chain carries TRBV7-2 and TRBJ2-7; 13 bases line up with TRBD2. Germline-derived CDR1 and CDR2 are SGHTA and FQGNSA. The CDR3 extends over 16 amino acids. The trim removed 5 bases at V and 6 bases at J, leaving 10 bases unmatched. The CDR3 DNA sequence: TGTGCCAGCAGCAGACCCCCGGGACTAGCGGGGCCCGAGCAGTACTTC. Its translation: CASSRPPGLAGPEQYF.

On this clone: One junction end disagrees with the germline gene, perhaps due to a read error. This chain connects TRBV7-7 to TRBJ2-1; 10 bases fit TRBD2. The CDR3 length is 15 residues. Germline loops: CDR1 SSHAT, CDR2 FNYEAQ (reference sequence). In nucleotides, the CDR3 is TGTGCTAGCAGCTTAGGACTAGCGGACTACAATGAGCAGTTCTTC. This gives the protein CASSLGLADYNEQFF. Together with reference TRBV7-7 and TRBJ2-1, the CDR3 gives the full variable domain: GAGVSQSPRYKVTKRGQDVTLRCDPISSHATLYWYQQALGQGPEFLTYFNYEAQPDKSGLPSDRFSAERPEGSISTLTIQRTEQRDSAMYRCASSLGLADYNEQFFGPGTRLTVL.